Sequencing of this T cell receptor beta chain was carried out in a study of T cells after posttransplantation cyclophosphamide. The related graft donor's blood sample was taken on the day of bone marrow donation. In germline, CDR1 is MGHRA, CDR2 YSYEKL. The V segment lost 0 bases and the J segment 6 bases; nucleotides outside the gene matches: 3. This CDR3 is 16 amino acids long. Sequencing used immunoSEQ multiplex PCR; TCRdb keeps in-frame clones, though not all of them. Here the sample spans some 64,000 clones, 85% to 95% being singletons. The rearrangement joins TRBV4-1 to TRBJ2-3; 13 bases align to TRBD2. The clonotype originates from a woman aged 25 to 39 in good health and a related stem cell transplant donor. The source material was PBMCs. The CDR3 nucleotides read TGCGCCAGCAGCCAAGAACTAGCGGGGGGGCCCGATACGCAGTATTTT. Protein: CASSQELAGGPDTQYF.